This entry describes one T cell receptor beta chain. This clonotype came up many times. This clone's antigen is unknown. No base qualities exist here, and no much larger clone lies one base off it. The data are from a study of blood T cells in healthy people across ages (dated by TCRdb to between 2015 and 2016). Background on the whole study: In model experiments, template switching captured roughly one uniquely barcoded TCR beta cDNA molecule for every two T cells. Age-related changes in TCR beta repertoire diversity were measured in the study by deep sequencing normalized with unique cDNA molecular identifiers. The donors were split into four age groups: young (average roughly 15 years), middle-aged (nearly 40), aged (over 55) and long-lived (more than 80). To avoid experimental bias, donors of different ages were distributed randomly across sequencing lanes. For two donors (one aged 18 to 30 and one aged 80 or older), the study analyzed two additional independent replicas of 1 million unique cDNA reads from the same blood draw.

Donors were under 40 systemically healthy Caucasian individuals from Russia aged roughly 6 to 90 years. Each donor gave about 9.8 milliliters of peripheral blood, drawn into EDTA-treated Vacutainer tubes. Ficoll-Paque density-gradient centrifugation was used to isolate PBMCs, with at least 6 million per sample. Total RNA, at least 5 micrograms per sample, was extracted from PBMCs with Trizol reagent. For every donor, flow cytometry on a PBMC aliquot measured the percentage of naive CD45RAhigh/CD27high T cells. Between the V and J ends, shortened by 2 bases and 2 bases respectively, the junction contains 13 bases. The cysteine opens and the phenylalanine closes a CDR3 of 15 amino acids. The CDR3 DNA has 45 bases and is translated from base 1. Via the germline V gene, CDR1 is SGDLS and CDR2 YYNGEE. Libraries were made using 5' RACE. Sequencing instrument: Illumina HiSeq 2500. A second roughly 7 to 12 cycle PCR used a sample-barcoded 5' primer and a J-beta primer mix. Each TCR beta cDNA molecule received a unique molecular identifier from a template-switch 5' adaptor carrying 12 random nucleotides. Each sample yielded at least 3 million CDR3-containing paired-end reads. First-strand cDNA synthesis was performed from all RNA using the Mint cDNA synthesis kit, with priming by a TRBC-specific oligonucleotide. After uracil-DNA glycosylase treatment, a first 18-cycle PCR used universal primers M1SS and BC2_uni_R on all cDNA. In the authors' own workflow: Each sample was normalized by randomly selecting 1 million high-quality reads, each carrying a distinct molecular identifier. Reads with shared molecular identifiers were discarded instead of being binned into consensus sequences. MiTCR, with a Q25 quality threshold and the strictest error-elimination algorithm, was used for CDR3 identification, clonotype clustering and error correction. A nonparametric unseen species model with Euler transformation was used to estimate lower-bound total TCR beta diversity. TCRdb reprocessed the public reads (quality trimming at Q25 with fastp, clone calling with MiXCR) and kept in-frame beta chains. A single entry per CDR3 protein holds the most common genes and DNA from its merged rows. For this entry, the V and J calls and clone size follow TCRdb and not the study's own pipeline. The table for this sample lists some 1.5 million distinct CDR3 sequences; 28% of them were counted only once. The top ten constitute over 7% of the sample.

Findings and caveats that apply to the study as a whole: Because profiling used bulk unsorted PBMCs, naive and antigen-experienced compartments could not be compared conclusively. Because the CMV infection status of the donors was unknown, age-related changes in expanded clonotypes may potentially have been confounded. Observed TCR beta diversity per million T cells fell roughly linearly with age, and a significant reduction was already apparent by age around 39. Estimates of total diversity based on one million sequenced T cells were regarded as lower bounds and as underestimates. The percentage of naive T cells measured by flow cytometry correlated strongly with observed TCR beta diversity. The long-lived group showed more naive CD4+ T cells, fewer expanded clones and increased TCR diversity than the aged group, suggesting age selection.

The V gene is TRBV9 and the J gene is TRBJ1-2; TRBD1 is a possible D gene, resting on 5 matching bases. The sequence came from a woman aged 25 to 39 in good health. Material for sequencing was blood. At the DNA level, the sequence is TGTGCCAGCAGCGTCGAGGGCGGGGGAAACTATGGCTACACCTTC. It translates to CASSVEGGGNYGYTF.